What follows is one TCR beta chain and its context. This specimen comes from a study of T cell responses to AZD1222 COVID-19 vaccine. Method: immunoSEQ multiplex PCR; TCRdb's copy keeps in-frame clones and lacks some. Of roughly 190,000 clones in the sample, 85% to 95% were seen once. V was shortened by 6 bases and J by 0 bases, with 9 bases between the two germline ends. Germline values: CDR1 SNHLY, CDR2 FYNNEI. The CDR3 totals 14 residues. The TCR originated in an adult in good health. This sequence joins TRBV2 and TRBJ1-5; D ambiguous. Sequencing was performed on peripheral blood, taken on day 0 of AZD1222 vaccination. CDR3 residues: CASRVDLSNQPQHF. The CDR3, as DNA: TGTGCCAGCAGGGTTGATCTTAGCAATCAGCCCCAGCATTTT.